This T cell receptor (beta chain) was found in a study of blood T cells in healthy people across ages. Primed by a sample-barcoded 5' primer and a J-beta primer mix, a second PCR proceeded for 7 to 11 cycles. TCRdb reprocessed the 5' RACE reads via MiXCR and lists one record per CDR3 protein. Here the sample spans around 800,000 distinct CDR3 sequences, 25% to 30% being singletons. The amount of total RNA extracted per sample was at least 6 micrograms. The germline CDR1 and CDR2 sequences are SQVTM and ANQGSEA. V shed 2 bases and J shed 1 base, with 8 bases lying between them. The CDR3 extends over 13 amino acids. This sample also appeared in a second study, on T cells of mothers and their children. That paper adds: Regardless of relatedness, pairs show thymic selection shaping TCR recombination output in a similar manner. Persisting microchimeric T cell clones went undetected.

Material for sequencing was blood. The chain joins TRBV29-1 to TRBJ1-1; no reliable D call. This receptor was taken from a boy between 5 and 17 years old in good health. CDR3 protein: CSVERTSNTEAFF. The CDR3 DNA reads as TGCAGCGTTGAACGGACCTCGAACACTGAAGCTTTCTTT.